A selection of T cell receptor beta chains follows, all from one sample in a study of tumor-infiltrating lymphocytes in glioblastoma multiforme. In TCRdb, the multiplex PCR reads were re-called with MiXCR into one record per CDR3 protein. The sample records about 9,000 distinct CDR3 sequences, 60% to 80% being singletons. The sample consisted of brain tumor tissue. These receptors came from a male donor with glioblastoma. The CDR3 runs from the conserved cysteine through the conserved F or W. Fields, in order: clone size, V gene, J gene, D gene, CDR3 length, CDR3 protein, CDR3 DNA. D genes are given only for firm matches. Only some rows state a clone size, as once, few, many or a class for expanded clones.

NA,TRBV20-1,TRBJ2-7,TRBD2,13,CSATSVMPYEQYF,TGCAGTGCAACTAGCGTAATGCCCTACGAGCAGTACTTC
once,TRBV29-1,TRBJ2-5,NA,15,CSIEEHRRHQETQYF,TGCAGCATTGAAGAGCACAGGCGACACCAAGAGACCCAGTACTTC
many,TRBV5-1,TRBJ2-7,TRBD2,15,CASSRTSGSYDEQYF,TGCGCCAGCAGCCGGACTAGCGGGAGTTACGACGAGCAGTACTTC
medium-sized,TRBV12-3/TRBV12-4,TRBJ1-6,NA,16,CASSLSIQVQGSTKHF,TGTGCCAGCAGTTTATCTATACAGGTCCAGGGTAGTACCAAACACTTT
few,TRBV6-2/TRBV6-3,TRBJ2-7,NA,13,CASSLVRTYEQYF,TGTGCCAGCAGTTTGGTCCGAACCTACGAGCAGTACTTC
NA,TRBV20-1,TRBJ2-1,NA,11,CSASLDNEQFF,TGCAGTGCTAGTCTGGACAATGAGCAGTTCTTC
NA,TRBV6-1,TRBJ2-3,NA,17,CASSEGGGGVFTDTQYF,TGTGCCAGCAGTGAAGGAGGCGGAGGGGTTTTTACAGATACGCAGTATTTT
NA,TRBV12-3/TRBV12-4,TRBJ2-7,NA,12,CAGSRAPSEQYF,TGTGCCGGCAGCCGGGCCCCAAGCGAGCAGTACTTC
NA,TRBV5-1,TRBJ2-7,NA,16,CASSLDPVAKMDEQYF,TGCGCCAGCAGCTTGGATCCGGTAGCAAAGATGGACGAGCAGTACTTC
few,TRBV29-1,TRBJ2-7,TRBD2,15,CSVAGLAGSSYEQYF,TGCAGCGTTGCCGGACTAGCGGGGAGTTCCTACGAGCAGTACTTC
NA,TRBV6-2/TRBV6-3,TRBJ1-2,NA,12,CASSYNTYGYTF,TGTGCCAGCAGTTACAACACCTATGGCTACACCTTC
NA,TRBV10-2,TRBJ2-7,NA,12,CASSESIEDGRF,TGCGCCAGCAGTGAGTCGATTGAAGACGGGCGGTTC
NA,TRBV11-2,TRBJ2-1,TRBD1,15,CASSLGQGAYNEQFF,TGTGCCAGCAGCTTAGGGCAGGGGGCCTACAATGAGCAGTTCTTC
NA,TRBV11-2,TRBJ1-4,NA,17,CASSLEPSFATNEKLFF,TGTGCCAGCAGCTTAGAGCCCAGTTTTGCAACTAATGAAAAACTGTTTTTT
NA,TRBV6-1,TRBJ2-5,NA,15,CASSEEQGGPKTQYF,TGTGCCAGCAGTGAAGAGCAGGGAGGTCCTAAGACCCAGTACTTC
NA,TRBV7-9,TRBJ2-2,NA,12,CASRNGDGELFF,TGTGCCAGCAGGAACGGGGACGGGGAGCTGTTTTTT
many,TRBV11-2,TRBJ2-7,TRBD1,15,CASSVSGGSSYEQYF,TGTGCCAGCAGTGTCTCAGGGGGAAGCTCCTACGAGCAGTACTTC
NA,TRBV20-1,TRBJ2-3,NA,16,CSACELAIWGTDTQYF,TGCAGTGCATGTGAGCTAGCCATTTGGGGCACAGATACGCAGTATTTT
NA,TRBV10-3,TRBJ2-7,TRBD1,13,CAITTQGQGEQYF,TGTGCCATCACCACACAGGGACAGGGAGAGCAGTACTTC
NA,TRBV11-2,TRBJ2-2,NA,20,CASTPSFDQGLAVNTGEPFF,TGTGCCAGCACCCCCTCATTCGACCAAGGGCTGGCGGTAAACACCGGGGAGCCGTTTTTT
NA,TRBV12-3/TRBV12-4,TRBJ2-1,NA,14,CASSLALVYNEQFF,TGTGCCAGCAGTTTGGCGCTAGTGTACAATGAGCAGTTCTTC
NA,TRBV5-6,TRBJ2-7,NA,13,CASSLLTSYEQYF,TGTGCCAGCAGCCTGTTAACATCCTACGAGCAGTACTTC
NA,TRBV12-3/TRBV12-4,TRBJ1-1,TRBD1,15,CASSPKGAMGTEAFF,TGTGCCAGCAGCCCAAAGGGGGCGATGGGCACTGAAGCTTTCTTT
NA,TRBV11-2,TRBJ2-7,NA,14,CASSPTFGDYEQYF,TGTGCCAGCAGTCCCACCTTCGGGGACTACGAGCAGTACTTC
NA,TRBV10-3,TRBJ2-7,NA,12,CAISDIGSEQYF,TGTGCCATCAGTGATATAGGGAGCGAGCAGTACTTC
NA,TRBV6-2/TRBV6-3,TRBJ2-7,NA,12,CASVVRLREQYF,TGTGCCAGCGTGGTAAGGCTACGAGAGCAGTACTTC
medium-sized,TRBV4-1,TRBJ2-1,TRBD2,16,CASSHPSAGAHNEQFF,TGCGCCAGCAGCCACCCCTCGGCGGGAGCCCACAATGAGCAGTTCTTC
once,TRBV4-2,TRBJ2-1,NA,16,CASSQDLGRDSNEQFF,TGTGCCAGCAGCCAAGATCTAGGTCGGGATTCTAATGAGCAGTTCTTC
NA,TRBV29-1,TRBJ1-2,NA,12,CSATWNLGRYTF,TGCAGCGCTACATGGAACTTGGGGCGCTACACCTTC
NA,TRBV20-1,TRBJ2-7,TRBD2,14,CSARWEGVGYEQYF,TGCAGTGCTAGGTGGGAGGGAGTGGGCTACGAGCAGTACTTC
few,TRBV20-1,TRBJ2-7,NA,14,CSARDAGLSYEQYF,TGCAGTGCTAGAGACGCTGGCCTCTCCTACGAGCAGTACTTC
NA,TRBV20-1,TRBJ2-1,NA,15,CSATLDYRGGPEQFF,TGCAGTGCTACCCTGGACTATCGCGGGGGCCCTGAGCAGTTCTTC
NA,TRBV11-2,TRBJ2-7,TRBD2,15,CASSGTSGERHEQYF,TGTGCCAGCAGCGGTACTAGCGGGGAAAGGCACGAGCAGTACTTC
few,TRBV20-1,TRBJ2-3,TRBD2,12,CSAGGFKDTQYF,TGCAGTGCGGGGGGGTTTAAGGATACGCAGTATTTT
NA,TRBV11-2,TRBJ1-1,NA,16,CASSLVPGRANTEAFF,TGTGCCAGCAGCTTAGTCCCGGGCAGGGCGAACACTGAAGCTTTCTTC
NA,TRBV29-1,TRBJ1-2,NA,16,CSALLHGEQGNYGYTF,TGCAGCGCCCTTCTCCATGGGGAACAGGGAAACTATGGCTACACCTTC
NA,TRBV11-1,TRBJ1-1,NA,14,CASSMGRGETEDFF,TGTGCCAGCAGCATGGGTCGGGGGGAAACTGAAGATTTCTTT